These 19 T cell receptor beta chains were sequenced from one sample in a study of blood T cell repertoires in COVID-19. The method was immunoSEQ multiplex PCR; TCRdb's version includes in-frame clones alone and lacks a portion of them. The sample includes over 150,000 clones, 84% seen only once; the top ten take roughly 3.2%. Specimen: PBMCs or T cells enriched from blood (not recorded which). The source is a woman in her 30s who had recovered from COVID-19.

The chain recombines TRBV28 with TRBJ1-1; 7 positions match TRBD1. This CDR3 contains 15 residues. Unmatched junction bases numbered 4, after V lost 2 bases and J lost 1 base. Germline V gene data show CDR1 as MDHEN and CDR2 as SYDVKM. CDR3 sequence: CASSLTGTANTEAFF. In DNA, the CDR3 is TGTGCCAGCAGTTTAACCGGGACAGCGAACACTGAAGCTTTCTTT.

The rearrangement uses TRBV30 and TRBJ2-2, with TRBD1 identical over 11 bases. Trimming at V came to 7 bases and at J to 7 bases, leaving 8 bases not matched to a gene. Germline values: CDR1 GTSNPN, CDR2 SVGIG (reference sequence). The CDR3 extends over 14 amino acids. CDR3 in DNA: TGTGCCTTCCGGACAGGGGGCAAGGGCGGGGAGCTGTTTTTT. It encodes CAFRTGGKGGELFF.

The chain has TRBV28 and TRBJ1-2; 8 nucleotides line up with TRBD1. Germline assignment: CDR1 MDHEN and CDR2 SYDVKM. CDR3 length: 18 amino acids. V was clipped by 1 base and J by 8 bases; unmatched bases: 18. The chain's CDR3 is CASSLLLGGQGGKNGYTF. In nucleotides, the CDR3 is TGTGCCAGCAGTTTATTATTGGGTGGACAGGGAGGGAAAAACGGCTACACCTTC.

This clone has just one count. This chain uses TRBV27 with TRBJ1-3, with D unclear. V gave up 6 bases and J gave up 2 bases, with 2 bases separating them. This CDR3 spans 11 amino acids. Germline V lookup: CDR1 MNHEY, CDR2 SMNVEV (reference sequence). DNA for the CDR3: TGTGCCAGCAGCGCTGGAAACACCATATATTTT. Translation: CASSAGNTIYF.

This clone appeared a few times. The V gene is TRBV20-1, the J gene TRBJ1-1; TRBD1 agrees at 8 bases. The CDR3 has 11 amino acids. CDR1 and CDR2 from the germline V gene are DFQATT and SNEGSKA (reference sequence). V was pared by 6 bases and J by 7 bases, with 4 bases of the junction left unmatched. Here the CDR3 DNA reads TGCAGTGCCAGGGGGCAAGGTGAAGCTTTCTTT. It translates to CSARGQGEAFF.

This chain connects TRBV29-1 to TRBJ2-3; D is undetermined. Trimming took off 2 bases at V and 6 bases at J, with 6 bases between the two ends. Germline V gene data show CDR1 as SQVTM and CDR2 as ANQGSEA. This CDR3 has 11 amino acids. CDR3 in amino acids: CSVEQLDTQYF. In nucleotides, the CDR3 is TGCAGCGTTGAACAACTGGATACGCAGTATTTT.

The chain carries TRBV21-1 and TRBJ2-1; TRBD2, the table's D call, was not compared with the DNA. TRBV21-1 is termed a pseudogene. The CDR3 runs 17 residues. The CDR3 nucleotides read TGTGCCAGCAGCAAAGTTTCGGCGGGAGGAACTTCCGATGAGCAGTTCTTC. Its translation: CASSKVSAGGTSDEQFF.

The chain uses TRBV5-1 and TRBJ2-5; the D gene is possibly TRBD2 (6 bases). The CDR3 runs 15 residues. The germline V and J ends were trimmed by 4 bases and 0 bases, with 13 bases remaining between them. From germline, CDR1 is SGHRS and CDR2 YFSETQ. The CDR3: CASSPGLINQETQYF. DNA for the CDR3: TGCGCCAGCAGCCCGGGACTCATAAACCAAGAGACCCAGTACTTC.

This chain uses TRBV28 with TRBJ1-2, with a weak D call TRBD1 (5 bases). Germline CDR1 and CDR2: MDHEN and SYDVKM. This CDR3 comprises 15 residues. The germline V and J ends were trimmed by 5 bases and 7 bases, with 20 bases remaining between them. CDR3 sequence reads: CASSLNPGAGGGYTF. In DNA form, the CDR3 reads TGTGCCAGCAGTCTCAACCCCGGGGCCGGGGGTGGCTACACCTTC.

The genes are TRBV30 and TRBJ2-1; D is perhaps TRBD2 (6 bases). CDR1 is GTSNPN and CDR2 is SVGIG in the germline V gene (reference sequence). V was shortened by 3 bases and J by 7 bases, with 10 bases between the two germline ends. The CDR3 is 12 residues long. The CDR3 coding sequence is TGTGCCTGGAGGGAGGGTGGGAATGAGCAGTTCTTC. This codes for CAWREGGNEQFF.

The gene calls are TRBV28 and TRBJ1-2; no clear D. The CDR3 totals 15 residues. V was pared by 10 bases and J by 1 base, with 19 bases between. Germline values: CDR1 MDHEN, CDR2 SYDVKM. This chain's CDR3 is CATPFSGIGNYGYTF. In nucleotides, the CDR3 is TGTGCCACCCCTTTCTCGGGGATCGGTAACTATGGCTACACCTTC.

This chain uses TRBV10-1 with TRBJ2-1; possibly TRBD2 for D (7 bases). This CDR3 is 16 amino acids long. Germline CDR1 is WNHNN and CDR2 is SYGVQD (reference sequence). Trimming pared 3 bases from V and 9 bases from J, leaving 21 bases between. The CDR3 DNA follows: TGCGCCAGCAGTGAATGGACGGGGGGCCCGGGTGGTGAGCAGTTCTTC. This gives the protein CASSEWTGGPGGEQFF.

DNA of the CDR3: TGTGCTAGTGGTTTGGTAATTAGCGGGCCCCAGTTCTTC. Protein product: CASGLVISGPQFF. The chain employs TRBV12-5 and TRBJ2-1; 7 bases agree with TRBD2. In germline, CDR1 is LGHNT, CDR2 FRNRAP. V dropped 0 bases and J dropped 13; count of bases not matched to a gene: 6. This CDR3 contains 13 residues.

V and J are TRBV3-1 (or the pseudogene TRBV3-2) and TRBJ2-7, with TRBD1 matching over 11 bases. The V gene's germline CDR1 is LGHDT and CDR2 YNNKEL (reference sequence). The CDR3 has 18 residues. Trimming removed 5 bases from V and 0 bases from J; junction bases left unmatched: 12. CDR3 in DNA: TGTGCCAGCAGCTTACTCGGACAGGGGGCAGAGAGCTCCTACGAGCAGTACGTC. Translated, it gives CASSLLGQGAESSYEQYV.

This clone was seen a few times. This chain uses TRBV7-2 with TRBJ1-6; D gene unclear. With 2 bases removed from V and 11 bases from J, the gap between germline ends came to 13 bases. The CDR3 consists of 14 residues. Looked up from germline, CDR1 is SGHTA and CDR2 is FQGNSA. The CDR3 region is CASSLRVTGTPLHF. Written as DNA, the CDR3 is TGTGCCAGCAGCTTACGGGTAACGGGGACACCCCTCCACTTT.

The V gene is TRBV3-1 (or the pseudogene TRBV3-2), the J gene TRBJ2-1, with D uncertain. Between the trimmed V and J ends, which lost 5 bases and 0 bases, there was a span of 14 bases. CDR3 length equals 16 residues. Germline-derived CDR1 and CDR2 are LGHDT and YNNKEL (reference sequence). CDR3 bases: TGTGCCAGCAGCGCTAAGCTGTTTTCCTCCTACAATGAGCAGTTCTTC. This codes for CASSAKLFSSYNEQFF.

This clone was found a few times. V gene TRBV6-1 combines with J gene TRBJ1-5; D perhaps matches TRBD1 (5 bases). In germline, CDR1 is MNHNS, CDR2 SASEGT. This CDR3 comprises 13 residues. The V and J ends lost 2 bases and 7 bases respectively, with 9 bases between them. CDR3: CASSEPGRQPQHF. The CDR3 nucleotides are TGTGCCAGCAGTGAACCAGGGCGGCAGCCCCAGCATTTT.

The CDR3 loop reads CASSLTVSTDTQYF. The CDR3 DNA reads as TGTGCCAGCAGCTTAACAGTTAGCACAGATACGCAGTATTTT. The chain couples TRBV5-8 to TRBJ2-3; no clear D. The CDR3 totals 14 residues. With 2 bases removed from V and 0 bases from J, the gap between germline ends came to 7 bases. Germline V gene data show CDR1 as SGHTS and CDR2 as YDEGEE.

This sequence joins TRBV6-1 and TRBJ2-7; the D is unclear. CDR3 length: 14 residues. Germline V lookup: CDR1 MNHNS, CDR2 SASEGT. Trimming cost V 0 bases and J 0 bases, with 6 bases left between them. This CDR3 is CASSEARFSYEQYV. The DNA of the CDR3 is TGTGCCAGCAGTGAAGCGCGGTTCTCCTACGAGCAGTACGTC.